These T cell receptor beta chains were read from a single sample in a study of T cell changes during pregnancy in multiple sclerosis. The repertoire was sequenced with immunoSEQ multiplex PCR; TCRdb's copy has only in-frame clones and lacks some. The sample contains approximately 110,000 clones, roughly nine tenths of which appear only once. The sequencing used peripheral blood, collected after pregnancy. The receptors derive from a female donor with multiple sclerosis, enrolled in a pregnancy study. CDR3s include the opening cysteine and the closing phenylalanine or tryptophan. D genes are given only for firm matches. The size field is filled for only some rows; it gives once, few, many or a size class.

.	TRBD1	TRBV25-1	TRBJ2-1	CASSGTPGQGPNEQFF
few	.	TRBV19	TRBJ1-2	CASSIGSLSGGYTF
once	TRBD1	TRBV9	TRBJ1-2	CASSLTRGIQGAGYGYTF
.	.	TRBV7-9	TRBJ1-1	CASSLYNTEAFF
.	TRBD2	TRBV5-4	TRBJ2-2	CASSLGGSGGPLTGELFF
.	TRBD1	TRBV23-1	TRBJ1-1	CASNADRGNTEAFF
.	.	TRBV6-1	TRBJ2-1	CASSETSFEQFF
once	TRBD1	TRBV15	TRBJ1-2	CATSRDTDRGYGYTF
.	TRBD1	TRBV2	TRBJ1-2	CASSGTGGRSGYTF
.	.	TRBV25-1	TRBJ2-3	CASSSPGKTGSDTQYF
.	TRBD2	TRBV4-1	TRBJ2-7	CASSQGIAGNYEQYF
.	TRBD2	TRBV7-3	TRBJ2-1	CASSLGSGGGYNEQFF
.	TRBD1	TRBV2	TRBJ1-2	CASSAARDRGNGYTF
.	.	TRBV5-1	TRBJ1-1	CASTSGGPGTEAFF
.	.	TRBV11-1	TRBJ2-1	CASSSSSGYNEQFF
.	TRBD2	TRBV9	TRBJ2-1	CASSVVGAGGPHEQFF
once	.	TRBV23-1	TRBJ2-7	CARPRGGGYEQYF
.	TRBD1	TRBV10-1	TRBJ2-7	CASSCDRDEQYF
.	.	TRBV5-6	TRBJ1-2	CASSLGQSTYGYTF
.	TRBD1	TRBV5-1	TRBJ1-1	CASSPRQGVNTEAFF
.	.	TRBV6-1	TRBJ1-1	CASSDLRGGNTEAFF
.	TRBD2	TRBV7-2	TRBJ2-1	CASSSRLAGNNEQFF
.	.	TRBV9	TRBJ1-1	CASSVGSVSWTEAFF
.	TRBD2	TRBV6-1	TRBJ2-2	CAGPGGGVGELFF
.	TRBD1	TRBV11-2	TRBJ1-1	CASSPAVEDRRTTEAFF
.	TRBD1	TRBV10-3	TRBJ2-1	CAITGQGWIDEQFF
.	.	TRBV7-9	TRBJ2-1	CASSSIFSYNEQFF
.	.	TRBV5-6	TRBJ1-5	CASSFPGENQPQHF
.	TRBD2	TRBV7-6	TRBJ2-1	CASSLVPPGGNEQFF
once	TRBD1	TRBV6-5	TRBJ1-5	CASRTGTGLQPQHF
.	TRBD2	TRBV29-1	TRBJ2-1	CSVRQRLAAYNEQFF
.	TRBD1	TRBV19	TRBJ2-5	CASSTLQGQETQYF
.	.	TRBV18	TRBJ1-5	CASSPVARYSNQPQHF
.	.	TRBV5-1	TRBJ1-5	CASSLAGSNQPQHF
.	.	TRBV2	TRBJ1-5	CASSGDSNQPQHF
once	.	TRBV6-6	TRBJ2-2	CASSYPTTTTGELFF
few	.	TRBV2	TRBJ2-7	CASREDASTYEQYF
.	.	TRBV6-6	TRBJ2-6	CASSGTGGANVLTF
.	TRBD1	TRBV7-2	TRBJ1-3	CASSSDRTGRFGSGNTIYF
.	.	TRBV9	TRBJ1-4	CASSGGYNEKLFF
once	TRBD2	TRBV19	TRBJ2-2	CASTLAGAAGELFF
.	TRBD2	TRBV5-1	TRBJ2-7	CASSYIPGTRYEQYF
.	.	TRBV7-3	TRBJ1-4	CASSLGEVANEKLFF
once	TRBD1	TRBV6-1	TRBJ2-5	CASRQGFQETQYF
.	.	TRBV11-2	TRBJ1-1	CASSQKLNTEAFF
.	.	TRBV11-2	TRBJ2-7	CASTLTGRGGGQYF
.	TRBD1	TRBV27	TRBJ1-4	CASPRGFEHANEKLFF
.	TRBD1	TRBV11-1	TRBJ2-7	CASSRGQSYEQYF
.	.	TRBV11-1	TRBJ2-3	CASSLSGTDTQYF
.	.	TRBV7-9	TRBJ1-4	CAGGSENEKLFF
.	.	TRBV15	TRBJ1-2	CATSTGRGRHGYTF
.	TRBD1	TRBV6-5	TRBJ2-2	CASSYKGARTGELFF
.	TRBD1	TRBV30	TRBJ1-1	CAWSLPTGGATEAFF
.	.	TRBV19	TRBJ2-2	CASSPGTSTGELFF
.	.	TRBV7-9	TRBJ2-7	CASSLQGGEQYF